This T cell receptor (beta chain) comes out of a study of T cells in Graves' hyperthyroidism and ophthalmopathy (dated by TCRdb to the late 2010s). Looking at the study overall: Peripheral blood samples were taken at the time of initial diagnosis, prior to any treatment. To identify distinguishing TCR V-J signatures, a discovery cohort of 90 to 100 patients was used, comprising 40 to 45 with Graves' ophthalmopathy and 55 to 65 with stable Graves' hyperthyroidism. An independent validation cohort of about 20 hyperthyroidism patients and approximately 17 patients who later progressed to ophthalmopathy tested prospective prediction of ophthalmopathy. The 90 or so discovery patients were randomly split 7:3 into training and test sets. The study also compared thyroid tissue and blood T-cell repertoires from roughly six Graves' hyperthyroidism patients. Once sampling was done, hyperthyroidism patients were given methimazole at a starting dose of 30 mg daily, whereas ophthalmopathy patients were given high-dose intravenous methylprednisolone. According to the paper, TCR Vbeta CDR3 sequencing was carried out on 135 peripheral blood samples, which came from fewer than 50 ophthalmopathy, around 75 hyperthyroidism and roughly 17 progressor patients. Summary of the overall study and its limitations: In validation, progression to ophthalmopathy was predicted by the model with about 70% sensitivity and 72% to 85% specificity, a median of roughly six months before onset. Ophthalmopathy was separated from stable hyperthyroidism by a 13 V-J signature model, with approximately 90% sensitivity and 81% to 82% specificity obtained in cross-validation and 80%/75% obtained in testing. Most expanded thyroid clonotypes (frequency above 0.001) were also detected in blood, suggesting blood repertoires may reflect thyroid immune responses. No statistical method was used to fix the sample size in advance, and group allocation was not hidden from the investigators.

Looking up the germline V gene yields CDR1 SGHVS and CDR2 FNYEAQ. V sheds 0 bases and J sheds 4 bases, leaving 9 bases between their ends. The CDR3 numbers 15 residues from cysteine through phenylalanine. The kept DNA is CDR3 alone, 45 bases in frame from the first base. The TCR beta CDR3 regions were amplified from RNA transcripts. For the first round of RT-PCR on the TCR CDR3, the HTBI primer set was used together with the Qiagen OneStep RT-PCR kit. Libraries were constructed in a second round of multiplex PCR, after which size selection and purification were carried out. Paired-end sequencing of the libraries was performed with 100 bp reads on an Illumina HiSeq2000. In the paper's pipeline: Raw data were processed with SOAPnuke, discarding reads with adapters, uncalled bases, mean Phred below 15, or no exact constant-primer or identifier match. COPE v1.2.5 was used to merge high-quality paired reads, and clonotypes were defined as unique nucleotide sequences. MiTCR v1.1 was used to align clonotypes to the IMGT TRBV, TRBD and TRBJ reference segments. The analysis included only V-J combinations with a frequency above 0.0001, which together covered 99% to 99.2% of the repertoires. The TCS score was defined as F50 (clonal expansion) divided by E x V (chaos), with BLOSUM62-based TCRdist calculated between CDR3 peptides within each V-J. Welch's t-statistics and random forest reduced fewer than 600 V-J features to roughly 13, which were used in a naive Bayes classifier (R e1071). The public reads were quality trimmed at Q25 with fastp and then assembled into clones with MiXCR by TCRdb, keeping productive beta chains. One record per CDR3 amino acid sequence lists the most common genes and DNA. For this entry, the V and J calls and clone size follow TCRdb and not the study's own pipeline. In this sample the table shows a few hundred thousand distinct CDR3 sequences, around 14% of which occur a single time. Of the sample, 9.2% falls within the top ten clones.

This clonotype occurred a few times. It has no known antigen specificity. One base away there is no much larger clone; base qualities are not given. Graves' hyperthyroidism was defined as stable when no progression to ophthalmopathy occurred over 18 months of follow-up. Hyperthyroidism patients were newly diagnosed, with disease duration under 2 months, and aged 18 to 65 years. Any patient with an uncontrolled infection, another autoimmune disease, pregnancy or lactation was excluded. Clinical symptoms, serum thyroxine and TRAb, thyroid ultrasound, and orbital computed tomography formed the basis for the diagnoses. PBMCs were separated from roughly 10 ml of fresh peripheral blood using Ficoll-Paque density gradient centrifugation. Total RNA was extracted with Trizol reagent, and quality was checked on an Agilent 2100 Bioanalyzer.

The chain uses TRBV7-6 and TRBJ2-2, with the D segment identity uncertain. Sequences were obtained from blood. The sequence derives from a woman between 18 and 29 years old with Graves' hyperthyroidism. Here the CDR3 is given as CASSLAGISTGELFF. The DNA sequence is TGTGCCAGCAGCTTAGCAGGGATAAGCACCGGGGAGCTGTTTTTT.